These T cell receptor beta chains were read from a single sample in a study of brain T cells in children with intractable seizures. Profiling relied on immunoSEQ multiplex PCR, and the TCRdb table lists in-frame clones only, not all of them. Of a few hundred thousand clones in the sample, 93% are singletons; the top ten hold 5.5% to 6%. Sequenced here: peripheral blood, sampled approximately 5 months after surgery. Receptors were obtained from a boy less than two years old with tuberous sclerosis and intractable seizures. Each CDR3 is given with its conserved first and last residue. The D gene is left open where the match is weak. Clone size is not always given. Where it is, it says once, few, many or a class for expanded clones.

>TRBV18|TRBJ2-7|-|TRBD2
CASSPNSGRTNSYEQYF
TGTGCCAGCTCACCAAATAGCGGGAGGACCAACTCCTACGAGCAGTACTTC
>TRBV5-4|TRBJ2-2|-|-
CASSPGQDTGELFF
TGTGCCAGCAGCCCTGGACAAGACACCGGGGAGCTGTTTTTT
>TRBV30|TRBJ1-2|once|-
CAWSVAAGGYGYTF
TGTGCCTGGAGTGTCGCCGCTGGGGGCTATGGCTACACCTTC
>TRBV7-9|TRBJ1-1|-|-
CASSLRSGRGEDTEAFF
TGTGCCAGCAGCTTACGGTCAGGGCGTGGGGAGGACACTGAAGCTTTCTTT
>TRBV3-1/TRBV3-2|TRBJ2-3|-|TRBD1
CASSQGQLGGTDTQYF
TGTGCCAGCAGCCAGGGACAGTTAGGGGGCACAGATACGCAGTATTTT
>TRBV2|TRBJ1-5|-|-
CASSAWWRAMNSNQPQHF
TGTGCCAGCAGTGCTTGGTGGCGGGCAATGAATAGCAATCAGCCCCAGCATTTT
>TRBV6-5|TRBJ2-7|-|-
CASSYLDRRYEQYF
TGTGCCAGCAGTTACCTAGACCGGCGTTACGAGCAGTACTTC
>TRBV5-6|TRBJ2-5|-|-
CASSPVGPQETQYF
TGTGCCAGCAGCCCGGTCGGCCCCCAAGAGACCCAGTACTTC
>TRBV5-8|TRBJ2-5|-|-
CASSSGAWGTQYF
TGTGCCAGCAGTTCGGGGGCCTGGGGGACCCAGTACTTC
>TRBV6-5|TRBJ2-1|once|TRBD1
CASSQGQSWNEQFF
TGTGCCAGCAGCCAGGGACAGAGCTGGAATGAGCAGTTCTTC
>TRBV28|TRBJ2-1|-|-
CASSPIGSSYNEQFF
TGTGCCAGCAGCCCTATTGGGAGCTCCTACAATGAGCAGTTCTTC
>TRBV2|TRBJ2-1|once|-
CASSFYDNEQFF
TGTGCCAGCAGTTTCTATGACAATGAGCAGTTCTTC
>TRBV6-5|TRBJ2-7|-|TRBD1
CASILSRDRPGEQYF
TGTGCCAGCATCCTCTCCCGGGACAGGCCCGGGGAGCAGTACTTC
>TRBV11-3|TRBJ2-1|-|-
CASSSLEDNEQFF
TGTGCCAGCAGCAGTCTAGAGGACAATGAGCAGTTCTTC
>TRBV5-6|TRBJ1-2|-|-
CASSPGRNYGYTF
TGTGCCAGCAGCCCAGGGCGAAACTATGGCTACACCTTC
>TRBV11-2|TRBJ2-5|-|-
CASRALPVAGETQYF
TGTGCCAGCAGGGCCCTTCCGGTCGCTGGTGAGACCCAGTACTTC
>TRBV6-5|TRBJ2-5|-|-
CASSYSLFRGQETQYF
TGTGCCAGCAGTTACTCCCTTTTCCGGGGGCAAGAGACCCAGTACTTC
>TRBV27|TRBJ1-1|-|-
CASSLSVNTEAFF
TGTGCCAGCAGTTTATCAGTGAACACTGAAGCTTTCTTT
>TRBV2|TRBJ2-7|-|-
CAILGRGTNTYEQYF
TGTGCCATCCTGGGGAGGGGGACCAATACCTACGAGCAGTACTTC
>TRBV2|TRBJ2-3|-|-
CASRDTRGNSTDTQYF
TGTGCCAGCAGGGACACCCGCGGGAACTCTACAGATACGCAGTATTTT
>TRBV9|TRBJ1-1|few|-
CASSVGMELNTEAFF
TGTGCCAGCAGCGTAGGAATGGAGTTGAACACTGAAGCTTTCTTT
>TRBV28|TRBJ1-3|few|-
CASSLGRGSGNTIYF
TGTGCCAGCAGTTTGGGGAGGGGATCTGGAAACACCATATATTTT
>TRBV9|TRBJ2-3|-|-
CASSVSSPDTQYF
TGTGCCAGCAGCGTATCGAGTCCAGATACGCAGTATTTT
>TRBV11-2|TRBJ1-6|-|-
CASSYGRGSYNSPLHF
TGTGCCAGCAGTTATGGACGGGGCTCCTATAATTCACCCCTCCACTTT
>TRBV13|TRBJ1-1|-|-
CASSLGTGPVEAFF
TGTGCCAGCAGCTTAGGAACGGGACCGGTGGAAGCTTTCTTT
>TRBV7-9|TRBJ2-1|once|-
CASGVGKNSYNEQFF
TGTGCCAGCGGGGTAGGTAAAAACTCCTACAATGAGCAGTTCTTC
>TRBV13|TRBJ2-1|-|TRBD2
CASKKRESREQFF
TGTGCCAGCAAAAAGCGGGAGAGTCGTGAGCAGTTCTTC
>TRBV5-6|TRBJ2-7|once|-
CASSLGAGAYEQYF
TGTGCCAGCAGCTTGGGGGCTGGAGCCTACGAGCAGTACTTC
>TRBV9|TRBJ2-7|-|-
CASNPEGSSAAYEQYF
TGTGCCAGCAATCCTGAGGGGAGTAGCGCGGCCTACGAGCAGTACTTC
>TRBV6-4|TRBJ1-6|-|TRBD1
CASSDGTDNSPLHF
TGTGCCAGCAGTGACGGGACAGATAATTCACCCCTCCACTTT
>TRBV4-1|TRBJ2-3|-|-
CASSQSPHRLVNSDTQYF
TGCGCCAGCAGCCAAAGTCCCCACCGACTAGTCAACTCAGATACGCAGTATTTT
>TRBV4-1|TRBJ2-7|once|TRBD1
CASSQFGQGGSYEQYF
TGCGCCAGCAGCCAATTTGGACAGGGGGGCTCCTACGAGCAGTACTTC
>TRBV12-3/TRBV12-4|TRBJ1-2|-|-
CASSLAGAGGYTF
TGTGCCAGCAGTTTAGCGGGCGCCGGTGGCTACACCTTC
>TRBV13|TRBJ2-3|-|-
CASSFGEVTDTQYF
TGTGCCAGCAGCTTCGGGGAGGTAACAGATACGCAGTATTTT
>TRBV6-5|TRBJ2-1|-|-
CASSYSVLVSYNEQFF
TGTGCCAGCAGTTACTCCGTCCTGGTCTCCTACAATGAGCAGTTCTTC
>TRBV7-2|TRBJ1-3|once|-
CASSLDGSAGNTIYF
TGTGCCAGCAGCTTAGATGGCAGTGCTGGAAACACCATATATTTT
>TRBV28|TRBJ2-7|-|TRBD2
CASSLKVLWRGLAGDYEQYF
TGTGCCAGCAGTCTCAAAGTATTATGGCGGGGACTAGCGGGGGACTACGAGCAGTACTTC
>TRBV28|TRBJ1-5|-|TRBD1
CASSSSDRGPQPQHF
TGTGCCAGCAGTTCCTCTGACAGGGGGCCTCAGCCCCAGCATTTT
>TRBV3-1/TRBV3-2|TRBJ2-7|-|-
CASSDTYEQYF
TGTGCCAGCAGCGATACCTACGAGCAGTACTTC
>TRBV5-6|TRBJ2-5|-|TRBD1
CASSWRDREIPETQYF
TGTGCCAGCAGCTGGAGGGACAGGGAAATACCAGAGACCCAGTACTTC
>TRBV6-5|TRBJ2-5|-|-
CASSYLMGETQYF
TGTGCCAGCAGTTACCTAATGGGAGAGACCCAGTACTTC
>TRBV24-1|TRBJ1-5|once|TRBD1
CATSGQPGQQNQPQHF
TGTGCCACCAGTGGTCAACCGGGACAGCAGAATCAGCCCCAGCATTTT
>TRBV27|TRBJ2-3|-|TRBD2
CASKAGAADTQYF
TGTGCCAGCAAAGCGGGAGCTGCAGATACGCAGTATTTT
>TRBV28|TRBJ1-2|-|-
CASSFQPNYGYTF
TGTGCCAGCAGTTTTCAGCCTAACTATGGCTACACCTTC
>TRBV19|TRBJ1-5|-|-
CASSPPNQPQHF
TGTGCCAGTAGTCCCCCCAATCAGCCCCAGCATTTT
>TRBV7-2|TRBJ1-2|-|-
CASSLPGATVYGYTF
TGTGCCAGCAGCCTACCAGGGGCAACGGTCTATGGCTACACCTTC
>TRBV12-5|TRBJ2-1|-|TRBD2
CASGQPGTSAHNEQFF
TGTGCTAGTGGTCAACCCGGGACTAGCGCCCACAATGAGCAGTTCTTC
>TRBV7-6|TRBJ2-3|-|-
CASSRGPLTDTQYF
TGTGCCAGCAGCCGGGGGCCCTTAACAGATACGCAGTATTTT
>TRBV24-1|TRBJ2-1|-|-
CATSDFSYNEQFF
TGTGCCACCAGTGATTTTTCCTACAATGAGCAGTTCTTC
>TRBV6-5|TRBJ1-3|-|-
CASRGRLNLNTIYF
TGTGCCAGCAGAGGAAGACTGAACTTAAACACCATATATTTT
>TRBV11-2|TRBJ1-2|few|-
CASSPGLAGYTF
TGTGCCAGCAGCCCAGGGTTGGCGGGCTACACCTTC
>TRBV7-9|TRBJ2-1|-|TRBD1
CASSPRDRVRNEQFF
TGTGCCAGCAGCCCCCGGGACAGGGTCCGGAATGAGCAGTTCTTC
>TRBV28|TRBJ2-7|-|TRBD2
CASSVGTTQTYEQYF
TGTGCCAGCAGTGTAGGGACTACTCAAACCTACGAGCAGTACTTC
>TRBV7-9|TRBJ1-1|-|-
CASSQTPTRDKVAEAFF
TGTGCCAGCAGCCAAACCCCCACCCGGGACAAAGTCGCTGAAGCTTTCTTT
>TRBV6-5|TRBJ2-3|once|TRBD2
CASSLAGVGDTQYF
TGTGCCAGCAGTTTAGCGGGAGTGGGTGATACGCAGTATTTT
>TRBV9|TRBJ2-1|-|TRBD2
CASSAFGAGGYNEQFF
TGTGCCAGCAGCGCCTTCGGGGCGGGGGGGTATAATGAGCAGTTCTTC
>TRBV18|TRBJ2-7|-|-
CASSQVPLSYEQYF
TGTGCCAGCTCACAGGTACCGCTCTCCTACGAGCAGTACTTC
>TRBV2|TRBJ1-5|-|TRBD1
CASSERDRIKINQPQHF
TGTGCCAGCAGTGAGCGGGACAGGATCAAAATAAATCAGCCCCAGCATTTT
>TRBV4-1|TRBJ1-4|-|TRBD1
CASSQVWPGQGEKLFF
TGCGCCAGCAGCCAAGTGTGGCCGGGACAGGGGGAAAAACTGTTTTTT